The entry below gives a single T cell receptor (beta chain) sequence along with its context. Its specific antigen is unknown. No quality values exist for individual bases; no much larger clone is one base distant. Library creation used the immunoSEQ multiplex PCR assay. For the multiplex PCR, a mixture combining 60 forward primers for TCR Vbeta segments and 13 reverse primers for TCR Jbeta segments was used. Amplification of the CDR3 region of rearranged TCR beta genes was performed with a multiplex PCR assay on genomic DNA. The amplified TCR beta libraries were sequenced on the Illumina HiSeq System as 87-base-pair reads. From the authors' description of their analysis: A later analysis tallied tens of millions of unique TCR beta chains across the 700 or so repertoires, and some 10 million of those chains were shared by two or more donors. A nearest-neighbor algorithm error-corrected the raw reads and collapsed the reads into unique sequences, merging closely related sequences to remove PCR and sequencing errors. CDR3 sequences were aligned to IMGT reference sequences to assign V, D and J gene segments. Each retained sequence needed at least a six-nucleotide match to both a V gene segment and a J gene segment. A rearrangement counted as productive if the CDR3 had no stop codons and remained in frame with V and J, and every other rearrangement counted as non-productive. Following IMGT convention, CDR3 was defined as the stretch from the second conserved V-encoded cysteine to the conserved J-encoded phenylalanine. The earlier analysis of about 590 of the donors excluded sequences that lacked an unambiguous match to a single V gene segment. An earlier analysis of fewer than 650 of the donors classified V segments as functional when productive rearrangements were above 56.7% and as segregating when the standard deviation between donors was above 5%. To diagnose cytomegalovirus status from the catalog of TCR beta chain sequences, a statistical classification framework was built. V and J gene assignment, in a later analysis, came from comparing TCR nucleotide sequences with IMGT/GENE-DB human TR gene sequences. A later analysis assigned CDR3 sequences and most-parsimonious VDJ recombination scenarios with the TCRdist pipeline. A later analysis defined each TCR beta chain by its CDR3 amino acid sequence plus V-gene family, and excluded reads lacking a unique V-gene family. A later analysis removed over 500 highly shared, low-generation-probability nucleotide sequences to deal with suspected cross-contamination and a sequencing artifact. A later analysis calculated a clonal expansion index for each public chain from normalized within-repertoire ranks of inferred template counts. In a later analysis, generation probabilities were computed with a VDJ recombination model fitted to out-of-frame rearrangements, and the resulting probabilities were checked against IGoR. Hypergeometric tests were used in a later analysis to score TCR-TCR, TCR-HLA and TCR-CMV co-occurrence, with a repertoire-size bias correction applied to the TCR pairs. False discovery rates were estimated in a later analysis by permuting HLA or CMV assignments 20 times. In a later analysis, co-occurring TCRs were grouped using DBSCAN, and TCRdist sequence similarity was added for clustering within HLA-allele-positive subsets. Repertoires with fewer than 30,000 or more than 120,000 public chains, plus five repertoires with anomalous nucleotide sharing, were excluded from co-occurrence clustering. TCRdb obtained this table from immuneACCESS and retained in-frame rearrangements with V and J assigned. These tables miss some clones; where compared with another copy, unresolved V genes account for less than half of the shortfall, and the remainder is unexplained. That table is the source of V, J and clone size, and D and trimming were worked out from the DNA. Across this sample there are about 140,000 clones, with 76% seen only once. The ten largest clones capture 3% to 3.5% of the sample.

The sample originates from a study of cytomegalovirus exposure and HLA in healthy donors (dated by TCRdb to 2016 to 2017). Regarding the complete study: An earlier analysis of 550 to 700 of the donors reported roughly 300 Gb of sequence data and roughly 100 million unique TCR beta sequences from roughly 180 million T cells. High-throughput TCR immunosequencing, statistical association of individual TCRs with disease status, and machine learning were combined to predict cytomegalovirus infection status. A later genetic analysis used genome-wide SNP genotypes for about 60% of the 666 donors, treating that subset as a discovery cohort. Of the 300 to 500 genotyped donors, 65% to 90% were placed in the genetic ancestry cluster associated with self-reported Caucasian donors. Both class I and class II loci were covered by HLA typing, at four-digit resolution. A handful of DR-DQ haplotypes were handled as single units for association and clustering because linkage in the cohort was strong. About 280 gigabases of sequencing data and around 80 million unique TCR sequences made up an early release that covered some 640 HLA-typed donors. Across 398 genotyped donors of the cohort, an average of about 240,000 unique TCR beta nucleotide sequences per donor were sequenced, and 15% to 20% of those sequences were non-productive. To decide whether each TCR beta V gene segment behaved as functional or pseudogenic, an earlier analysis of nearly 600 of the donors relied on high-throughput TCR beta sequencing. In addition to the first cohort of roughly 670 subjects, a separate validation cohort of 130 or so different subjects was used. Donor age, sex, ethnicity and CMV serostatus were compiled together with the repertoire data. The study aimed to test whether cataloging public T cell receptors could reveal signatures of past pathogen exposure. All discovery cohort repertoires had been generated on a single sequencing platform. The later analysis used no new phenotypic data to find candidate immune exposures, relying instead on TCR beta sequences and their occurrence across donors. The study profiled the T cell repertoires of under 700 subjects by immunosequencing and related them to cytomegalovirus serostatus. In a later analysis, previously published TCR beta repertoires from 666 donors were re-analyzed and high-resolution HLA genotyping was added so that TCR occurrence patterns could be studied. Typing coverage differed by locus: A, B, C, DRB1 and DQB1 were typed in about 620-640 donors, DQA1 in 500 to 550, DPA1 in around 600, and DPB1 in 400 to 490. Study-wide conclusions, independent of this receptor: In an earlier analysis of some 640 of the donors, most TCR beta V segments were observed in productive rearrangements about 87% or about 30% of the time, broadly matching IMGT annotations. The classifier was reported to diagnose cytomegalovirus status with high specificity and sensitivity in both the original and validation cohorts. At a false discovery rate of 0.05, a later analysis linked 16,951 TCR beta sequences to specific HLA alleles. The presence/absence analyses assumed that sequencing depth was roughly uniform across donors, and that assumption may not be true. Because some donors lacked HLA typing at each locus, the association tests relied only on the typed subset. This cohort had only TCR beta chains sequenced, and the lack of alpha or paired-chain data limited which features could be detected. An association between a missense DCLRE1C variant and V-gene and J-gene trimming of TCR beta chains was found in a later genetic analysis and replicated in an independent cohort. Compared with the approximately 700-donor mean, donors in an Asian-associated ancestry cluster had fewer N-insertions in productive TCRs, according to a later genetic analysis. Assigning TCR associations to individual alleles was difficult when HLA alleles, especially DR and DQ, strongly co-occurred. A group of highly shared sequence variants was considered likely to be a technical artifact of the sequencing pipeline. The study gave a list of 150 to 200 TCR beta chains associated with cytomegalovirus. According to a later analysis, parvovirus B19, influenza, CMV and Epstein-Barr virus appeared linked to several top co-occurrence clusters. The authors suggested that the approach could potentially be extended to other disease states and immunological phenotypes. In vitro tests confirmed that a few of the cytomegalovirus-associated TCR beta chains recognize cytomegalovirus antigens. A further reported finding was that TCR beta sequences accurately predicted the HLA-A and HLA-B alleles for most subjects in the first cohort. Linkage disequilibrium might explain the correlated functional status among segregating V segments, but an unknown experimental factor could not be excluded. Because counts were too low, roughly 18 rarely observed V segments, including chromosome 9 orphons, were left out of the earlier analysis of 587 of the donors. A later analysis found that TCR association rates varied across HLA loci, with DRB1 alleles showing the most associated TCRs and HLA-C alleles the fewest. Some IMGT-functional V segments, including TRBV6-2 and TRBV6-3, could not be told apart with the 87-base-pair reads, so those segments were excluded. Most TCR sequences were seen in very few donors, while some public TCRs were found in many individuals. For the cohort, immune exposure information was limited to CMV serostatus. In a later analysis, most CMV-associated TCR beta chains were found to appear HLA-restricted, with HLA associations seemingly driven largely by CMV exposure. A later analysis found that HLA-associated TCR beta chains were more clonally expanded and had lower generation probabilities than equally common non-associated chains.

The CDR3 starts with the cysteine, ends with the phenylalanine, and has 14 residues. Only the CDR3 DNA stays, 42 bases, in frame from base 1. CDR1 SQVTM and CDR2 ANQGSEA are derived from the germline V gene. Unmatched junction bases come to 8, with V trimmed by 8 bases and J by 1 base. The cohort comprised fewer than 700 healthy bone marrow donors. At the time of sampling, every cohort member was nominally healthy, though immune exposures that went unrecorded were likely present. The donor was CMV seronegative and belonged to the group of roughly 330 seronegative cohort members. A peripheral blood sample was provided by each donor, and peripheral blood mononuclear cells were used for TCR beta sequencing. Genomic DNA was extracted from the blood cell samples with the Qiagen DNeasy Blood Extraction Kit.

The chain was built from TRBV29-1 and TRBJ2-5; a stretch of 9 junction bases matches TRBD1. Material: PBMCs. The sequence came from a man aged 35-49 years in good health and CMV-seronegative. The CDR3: CSSPGTGTQETQYF. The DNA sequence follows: TGCAGCTCCCCCGGGACAGGGACCCAAGAGACCCAGTACTTC.